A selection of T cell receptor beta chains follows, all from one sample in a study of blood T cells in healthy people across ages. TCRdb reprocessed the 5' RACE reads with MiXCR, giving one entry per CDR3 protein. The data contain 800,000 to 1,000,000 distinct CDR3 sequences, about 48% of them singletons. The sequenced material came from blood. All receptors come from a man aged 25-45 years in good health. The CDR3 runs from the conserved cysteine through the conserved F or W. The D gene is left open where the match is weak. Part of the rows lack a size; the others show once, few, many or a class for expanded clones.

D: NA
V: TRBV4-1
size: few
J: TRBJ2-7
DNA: TGCGCCAGCAGCCAAGACGAGGCTTACGAGCAGTACTTC
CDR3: CASSQDEAYEQYF

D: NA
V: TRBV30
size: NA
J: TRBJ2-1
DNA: TGTGCCTGGGGCCCAGGGAATGAGCAGTTCTTC
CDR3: CAWGPGNEQFF

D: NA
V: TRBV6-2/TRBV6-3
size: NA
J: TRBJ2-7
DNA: TGTGCCAGCACTCGACCCAGCCCGTACGAGCAGTACTTC
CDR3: CASTRPSPYEQYF

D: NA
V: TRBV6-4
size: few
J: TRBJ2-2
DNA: TGTGCCAGCGCGCCAAGGGACGGCGGGGAGCTGTTTTTT
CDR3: CASAPRDGGELFF

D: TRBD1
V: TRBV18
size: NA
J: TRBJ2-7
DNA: TGTGCCAGCTCATCACAGGGGACCTCCTACGAGCAGTACTTC
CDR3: CASSSQGTSYEQYF

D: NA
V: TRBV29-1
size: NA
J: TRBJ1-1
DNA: TGCAGCGTCGCAGGATCAACGGGCACTGAAGCTTTCTTT
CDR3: CSVAGSTGTEAFF

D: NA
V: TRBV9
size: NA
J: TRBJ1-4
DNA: TGTGCCAGCACTCCTAGGGAAGGGTGGGGTGAAAAACTGTTTTTT
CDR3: CASTPREGWGEKLFF

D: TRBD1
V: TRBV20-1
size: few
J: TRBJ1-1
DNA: TGCAGTGCTAGATTTGGGACAGTTGACACTGAAGCTTTCTTT
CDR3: CSARFGTVDTEAFF

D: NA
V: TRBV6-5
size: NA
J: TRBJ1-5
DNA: TGTGCCAGCTCCTTGTTGGCAGCAAGCAATCAGCCCCAGCATTTT
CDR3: CASSLLAASNQPQHF

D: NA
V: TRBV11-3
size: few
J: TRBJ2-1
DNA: TGTGCCAGCAGCTTAGTCGGTGGGTACCATGAGCAGTTCTTC
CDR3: CASSLVGGYHEQFF

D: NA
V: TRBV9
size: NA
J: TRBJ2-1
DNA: TGTGCCAGCAGGTCCCTAAGTGGGTACAATGAGCAGTTCTTC
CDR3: CASRSLSGYNEQFF

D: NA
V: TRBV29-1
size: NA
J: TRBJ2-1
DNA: TGCAGCGTAAGGTCAGGGTCTCTTCCCAATGAGCAGTTCTTC
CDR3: CSVRSGSLPNEQFF

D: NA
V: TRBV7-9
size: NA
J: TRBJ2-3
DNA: TGTGCCAGCAGCATGGAGGGTATCACAGATACGCAGTATTTT
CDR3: CASSMEGITDTQYF

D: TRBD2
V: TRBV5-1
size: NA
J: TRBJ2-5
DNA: TGCGCCAGCAGCCCCCCCGCTAGCGGGGGACACCAAGAGACCCAGTACTTC
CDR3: CASSPPASGGHQETQYF

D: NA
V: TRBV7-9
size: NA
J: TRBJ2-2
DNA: TGTGCCAGCAGCTTACAGGCGGCGACCGGGGAGCTGTTTTTT
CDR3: CASSLQAATGELFF

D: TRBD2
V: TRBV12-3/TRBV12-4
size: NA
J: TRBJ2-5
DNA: TGTGCCAGCACTCCAGTGGGGGGGAAGGGAGAGACCCAGTACTTC
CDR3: CASTPVGGKGETQYF

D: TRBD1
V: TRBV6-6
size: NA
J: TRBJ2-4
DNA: TGTGCCAGCAGTTACTCGACAGGGGAGCAAAACATTCAGTACTTC
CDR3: CASSYSTGEQNIQYF

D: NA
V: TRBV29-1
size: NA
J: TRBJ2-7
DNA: TGCAGCGTTGAGTTGGGCTTCTACGAGCAGTACTTC
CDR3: CSVELGFYEQYF

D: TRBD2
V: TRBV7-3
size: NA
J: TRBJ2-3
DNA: TGTGCCAGCAGCTTAACTGGTGGGCGGGGGGTCACAGATACGCAGTATTTT
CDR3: CASSLTGGRGVTDTQYF

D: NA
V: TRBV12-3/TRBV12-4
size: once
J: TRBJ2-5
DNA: TGTGCCAGCAGTTTTGTGGCAGGGAGGCAAGAGACCCAGTACTTC
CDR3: CASSFVAGRQETQYF

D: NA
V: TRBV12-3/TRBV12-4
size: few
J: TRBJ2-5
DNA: TGTGCCAGCAGTTACGGGGTCGAGGGGCAAGAGACCCAGTACTTC
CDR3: CASSYGVEGQETQYF

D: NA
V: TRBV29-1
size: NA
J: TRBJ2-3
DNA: TGCAGCGTAAATCCCGTGGATACGCAGTATTTT
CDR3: CSVNPVDTQYF

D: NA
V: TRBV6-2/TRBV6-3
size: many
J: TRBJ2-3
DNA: TGTGCCAGCAGCCGACCCCCAGATACGCAGTATTTT
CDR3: CASSRPPDTQYF

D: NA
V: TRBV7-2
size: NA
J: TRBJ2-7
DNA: TGTGCCAGCAGCTCATACCCGGACGGGTCCTACGAGCAGTACTTC
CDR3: CASSSYPDGSYEQYF

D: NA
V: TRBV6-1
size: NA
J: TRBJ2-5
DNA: TGTGCCAGCAGTGAAACTCAGGGGACGGAGACCCAGTACTTC
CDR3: CASSETQGTETQYF

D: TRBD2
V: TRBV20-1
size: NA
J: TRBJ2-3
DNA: TGCAGTGCCGAACCTAGCGGGGGCCTTTACACAGATACGCAGTATTTT
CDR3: CSAEPSGGLYTDTQYF

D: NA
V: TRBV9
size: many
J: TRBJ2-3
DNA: TGTGCCAGCAGCCTCGGGGGCGCGTTGACAGATACGCAGTATTTT
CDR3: CASSLGGALTDTQYF

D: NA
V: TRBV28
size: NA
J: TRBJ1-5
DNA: TGTGCCAGCAGTTCCCTGGGGTACAATCAGCCCCAGCATTTT
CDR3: CASSSLGYNQPQHF

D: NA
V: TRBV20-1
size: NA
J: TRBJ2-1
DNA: TGCAGTGCTAGAGATTCGCTAGCCTCCTCCTACAATGAGCAGTTCTTC
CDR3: CSARDSLASSYNEQFF

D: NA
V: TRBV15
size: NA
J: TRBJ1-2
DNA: TGTGCCACCAGCAGTGCTATGGGTGGCTACACCTTC
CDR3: CATSSAMGGYTF